What follows describes a single TCR beta chain. Data came from immunoSEQ multiplex PCR; TCRdb stores just in-frame clones and leaves some out. Among 73,000 or so clones, approximately 86% were seen once, and the ten largest hold less than 0.8%. This specimen belongs to a study of OX40 agonist ivuxolimab in advanced cancers. About the study: As their treatment, patients were administered ivuxolimab, an agonistic anti-OX40 (CD134) antibody. It was permissible to have had prior anti-PD-1, anti-PD-L1 or anti-CTLA-4 therapy, and approximately 40% had some. One hepatocellular carcinoma and two cutaneous melanoma patients partially responded.

The V gene's germline CDR1 is SGHTA and CDR2 FQGNSA. The V and J ends lost 1 base and 2 bases respectively, with 3 bases between them. The CDR3 has 12 residues. The receptor was derived from an adult with an advanced solid tumor such as melanoma, head and neck, liver or kidney cancer. The starting material was CD4+ or CD8+ T cells sorted from blood, obtained in a trial of the OX40 agonist ivuxolimab. This chain connects TRBV7-2 to TRBJ2-7; no clear D gene. CDR3 sequence (DNA): TGTGCCAGCAGCTTAGTTGCCTACGAGCAGTACTTC. As protein: CASSLVAYEQYF.